Listed here is a single TCR beta chain. The assay was immunoSEQ multiplex PCR, and TCRdb's table has in-frame clones only and misses some. The sample consists of fewer than 55,000 clones, 83% of them appearing once. This sample stems from a study of T cell responses to AZD1222 COVID-19 vaccine. The V end lost 3 bases, the J end lost 3 bases, and 8 bases lay between the germline ends. From germline, CDR1 is SGHTA and CDR2 FQGNSA. The CDR3 totals 13 residues. The clonotype was recovered from an adult in good health. The sample in question was peripheral blood, obtained on day 0 of AZD1222 vaccination. The chain combines TRBV7-2 with TRBJ1-2; no definite D call. CDR3 sequence: CASSLVAYYGYTF. CDR3 sequence (DNA): TGTGCCAGCAGCTTGGTAGCATACTATGGCTACACCTTC.